These 31 T cell receptor beta chains originate from one sample sequenced in a study of cytomegalovirus exposure and HLA in healthy donors. PCR amplification relied on 60 Vbeta primers (plus 13 Jbeta primers). Using immunoSEQ multiplex PCR, the repertoire was profiled, and TCRdb retains in-frame clones only, with some absent. This table holds about 140,000 clones, approximately 71% found once. Sequenced material: PBMCs. The receptors were gathered from a young man in good health and CMV-seropositive.

This clone was picked up a small number of times. The V call is TRBV5-1, the J call TRBJ2-2, with a tentative D call TRBD2 (5 bases). From germline, CDR1 is SGHRS and CDR2 YFSETQ. The V end lost 3 bases, the J end lost 5 bases, and 14 bases lay between the germline ends. The CDR3 totals 15 residues. CDR3 in amino acids: CASSWTHMETGELFF. DNA of the CDR3: TGCGCCAGCAGCTGGACTCATATGGAAACCGGGGAGCTGTTTTTT. Complete variable domain (other parts from reference TRBV5-1 and TRBJ2-2): KAGVTQTPRYLIKTRGQQVTLSCSPISGHRSVSWYQQTPGQGLQFLFEYFSETQRNKGNFPGRFSGRQFSNSRSEMNVSTLELGDSALYLCASSWTHMETGELFFGEGSRLTVL.

This sequence joins TRBV19 and TRBJ2-1; TRBD1 is a possible D gene (6 bases). The V and J ends lost 4 bases and 8 bases respectively, with 12 bases between them. The CDR3 is 13 amino acids. The germline V gene has CDR1 LNHDA and CDR2 SQIVND (reference sequence). In DNA, the CDR3 is TGTGCCAGTAGTACGGATGGGGGCTATGAGCAGTTCTTC. It yields the protein CASSTDGGYEQFF. Drawing the rest from reference TRBV19 and TRBJ2-1, the complete variable domain is DGGITQSPKYLFRKEGQNVTLSCEQNLNHDAMYWYRQDPGQGLRLIYYSQIVNDFQKGDIAEGYSVSREKKESFPLTVTSAQKNPTAFYLCASSTDGGYEQFFGPGTRLTVL.

Only one count was recorded for this clone. In DNA, the CDR3 is TGTGCCAGCTCTACGGACGCGGCAGGGGGCACTGAAGCTTTCTTT. Translated: CASSTDAAGGTEAFF. The gene calls are TRBV18 and TRBJ1-1, with TRBD1 matching over 7 bases. The CDR3 covers 15 residues. The J segment lost 4 bases and the V segment lost 6 bases, leaving 11 bases of the junction unmatched. Germline CDR1 is KGHSH and CDR2 is LQKENI.

This chain joins TRBV28 and TRBJ1-1; 9 bases are shared with TRBD1. The CDR3 covers 15 residues. V shed 5 bases and J 1 base; nucleotides not matched to a gene: 5. Looked up from germline, CDR1 is MDHEN and CDR2 is SYDVKM. This chain's CDR3 is CASSALGQGNTEAFF. CDR3 nucleotide sequence: TGTGCCAGCAGTGCCTTGGGACAGGGGAACACTGAAGCTTTCTTT.

The V call is TRBV7-9, the J call TRBJ1-2; no clear D gene. Trimming took 7 bases from V and 6 from J, leaving 15 bases between them. This CDR3 comprises 13 residues. CDR1 SEHNR and CDR2 FQNEAQ come from the germline V gene (reference sequence). The CDR3 coding sequence is TGTGCCAGCACCTTTCCCCCCTCGGATGGCTACACCTTC. It yields the protein CASTFPPSDGYTF.

Notes on this clone: A read error may account for a junction end that differs from germline. The chain joins TRBV7-2 to TRBJ2-7; D gene ambiguous. Germline V gene lookup returns CDR1 SGHTA and CDR2 FQGNSA. This CDR3 is built from 14 residues. The DNA for the CDR3 is TGTGTCAGCCAAAGAGATCACCGCTCCTACGAGCAGTACTTC. This translates into CVSQRDHRSYEQYF.

The chain employs TRBV6-1 and TRBJ1-3, with a weak D call TRBD1 (6 bases). This CDR3 has 15 residues. Germline CDR1 is MNHNS and CDR2 is SASEGT. Deletions cut 6 bases from V and 2 bases from J, with 14 bases between. In DNA form, the CDR3 reads TGTGCCAGCAGGGAACAGGGTCTCGCTGGAAACACCATATATTTT. Residues: CASREQGLAGNTIYF.

This chain joins TRBV28 and TRBJ2-5, with 12 bases fitting TRBD2. Gene TRBJ2-7 matches the end of the DNA better, so the J call may be wrong. Per the germline V gene, CDR1 is MDHEN and CDR2 is SYDVKM. The CDR3 sequence is 13 residues long. CDR3 region: CASSTSGRYEQYF. The CDR3 region has the DNA TGTGCCAGCAGTACTAGCGGGAGGTACGAGCAGTACTTC.

V is TRBV11-2 and J is TRBJ2-1; D perhaps matches TRBD1 (6 bases). The CDR3 runs 13 residues. Germline V CDR1 and CDR2: SGHAT, FQNNGV. V lost 1 base and J 7 bases, leaving 8 bases between the germline ends. The DNA of the CDR3 is TGTGCCAGCAGCTTAGCAGGGACAAATGAGCAGTTCTTC. It encodes CASSLAGTNEQFF.

This chain connects TRBV6-6 to TRBJ2-1, with 7 bases matching TRBD2. In germline, CDR1 is MNHNY, CDR2 SVGAGI (reference sequence). This CDR3 is 15 amino acids long. Trimming took 0 bases from V and 4 from J; bases not matched to a gene: 3. CDR3: CASSYSLAAYNEQFF. The DNA of the CDR3 is TGTGCCAGCAGTTACTCCCTAGCGGCGTACAATGAGCAGTTCTTC.

The genes are TRBV5-4 and TRBJ2-3; 8 positions match TRBD2. This CDR3 spans 15 amino acids. The germline CDR1 and CDR2 sequences are SGHNT and YYREEE (reference sequence). J was trimmed by 4 bases and V by 2 bases; bases with no gene match: 6. CDR3 residues: CASSLDSGASDTQYF. For the CDR3, the DNA is TGTGCCAGCAGCTTAGATAGCGGGGCATCAGATACGCAGTATTTT.

V gene TRBV5-1 combines with J gene TRBJ2-1, with D possibly TRBD1 on 6 matching bases. Germline values: CDR1 SGHRS, CDR2 YFSETQ. CDR3 length: 15 residues. Trimming shortened V by 0 bases and J by 4 bases, and 11 bases separated the two germline ends. The CDR3 region has the DNA TGCGCCAGCAGCTTGGTACAGGGACGGTACAATGAGCAGTTCTTC. It specifies CASSLVQGRYNEQFF.

The genes are TRBV11-1 and TRBJ2-3; 13 nucleotides match TRBD2. CDR1 SGHAT and CDR2 FQDESV come from the germline V gene (reference sequence). The V gene end was trimmed by 5 bases and the J gene end by 2 bases; junction bases not matched to a gene: 4. This CDR3 spans 16 amino acids. The CDR3 DNA is TGTGCCAGCAGCCCGACTAGCGGGAGGTTCACAGATACGCAGTATTTT. It is translated as CASSPTSGRFTDTQYF.

This clone was observed once. The V gene is TRBV9, the J gene TRBJ1-2; no firm D call. Trimming left V 0 bases short and J 5 bases short, with 14 bases between. CDR3 size: 15 residues. The germline V gene encodes CDR1 SGDLS and CDR2 YYNGEE. The CDR3 DNA is TGTGCCAGCAGCGTAGTTATGGACTCTCGATATGGCTACACCTTC. Translated, it gives CASSVVMDSRYGYTF.

The chain carries TRBV30 and TRBJ1-2; 7 bases are shared with TRBD1. The CDR3 contains 16 residues. Unmatched junction bases numbered 18, after V lost 7 bases and J lost 4 bases. The V gene's germline CDR1 is GTSNPN and CDR2 SVGIG (reference sequence). Here the CDR3 reads CAYLDGVETGTYGYTF. The CDR3 DNA is TGTGCCTATCTGGATGGTGTCGAGACAGGGACCTATGGCTACACCTTC.

This chain joins TRBV28 and TRBJ1-2; 9 bases align to TRBD1. Per the germline V gene, CDR1 is MDHEN and CDR2 is SYDVKM. The length of the CDR3 is 14 residues. Trimming cost V 5 bases and J 7 bases; bases outside gene matches: 8. Here the CDR3 reads CASSTGQGTAGYTF. CDR3 DNA sequence: TGTGCCAGCAGTACAGGACAGGGGACGGCTGGCTACACCTTC.

The rearrangement joins TRBV29-1 to TRBJ2-3; TRBD2 is a possible D gene (7 bases). Germline loops: CDR1 SQVTM, CDR2 ANQGSEA. The ends were cut back, 7 bases at V and 0 bases at J, with 11 bases in the middle. The CDR3 consists of 13 residues. DNA for the CDR3: TGCAGCGCCGCGGGGGCAAGCACAGATACGCAGTATTTT. Translating it yields CSAAGASTDTQYF.

This sequence joins TRBV4-2 and TRBJ2-5; 10 bases map to TRBD2. The J call is doubtful: the DNA matches TRBJ2-7 better. CDR1 is LGHNA, CDR2 YNFKEQ, per germline. The CDR3 covers 18 residues. Here the CDR3 DNA reads TGTGCCAGCAGCCAAGATCTTACATGGACTAGCGGAGATTACGAGCAGTACTTC. Protein sequence: CASSQDLTWTSGDYEQYF.

About this clone: The junction differs from germline at one of its ends, possibly a read error. The chain carries TRBV7-6 and TRBJ2-7; 14 nucleotides match TRBD2. The CDR3 covers 15 residues. The germline V gene has CDR1 SGHVS and CDR2 FNYEAQ. CDR3 sequence reads: CSSSPRLAGGYEQYF. The CDR3 DNA reads TGTTCCAGCAGCCCCCGACTAGCGGGAGGGTACGAGCAGTACTTC.

The J gene is TRBJ1-2, the V gene TRBV10-3, with D perhaps matching TRBD1 (6 bases). This CDR3 has 14 amino acids. Between the trimmed V and J ends, which lost 6 bases and 0 bases, there was a span of 11 bases. Germline V lookup: CDR1 ENHRY, CDR2 SYGVKD. CDR3 nucleotide sequence: TGTGCCATCAGCCAGGGGCAGACTAACTATGGCTACACCTTC. It yields the protein CAISQGQTNYGYTF.

The CDR3, as DNA: TGTGCCAGCTCGACTAGCCCCACAGATACGCAGTATTTT. Translated: CASSTSPTDTQYF. This chain connects TRBV28 to TRBJ2-3; 7 bases match TRBD2. The CDR3 is 13 residues long. In germline, CDR1 is MDHEN, CDR2 SYDVKM. J was trimmed by 2 bases and V by 8 bases; bases with no gene match: 4.

The J gene is TRBJ2-2, the V gene TRBV5-1, with TRBD2 matching 13 bases. This CDR3 comprises 16 residues. The germline CDR1 and CDR2 sequences are SGHRS and YFSETQ. J gave up 4 bases and V 3 bases, and 3 bases lay outside the gene matches. The CDR3 region is CASSSTSGRATGELFF. CDR3 sequence (DNA): TGCGCCAGCAGCTCTACTAGCGGGAGGGCCACCGGGGAGCTGTTTTTT.

The chain is built from TRBV19 and TRBJ2-1, with a tentative D call TRBD1 (6 bases). Germline V gene lookup returns CDR1 LNHDA and CDR2 SQIVND (reference sequence). This CDR3 has 15 residues. V gave up 5 bases and J gave up 2 bases, with 13 bases separating them. CDR3 coding DNA: TGTGCCAGTAGTCAGGGGAGTGGGGCCTACAATGAGCAGTTCTTC. It translates to CASSQGSGAYNEQFF.

This clone was counted a single time. This rearrangement joins TRBV5-6 to TRBJ2-2; 7 positions agree with TRBD2. CDR1 and CDR2 from the germline V gene are SGHDT and YYEEEE. The CDR3 totals 15 residues. V trimming: 4 bases; J trimming: 6 bases; junction bases outside the gene matches: 9. The CDR3: CASSQTSSLPGELFF. In DNA form, the CDR3 reads TGTGCCAGCAGCCAGACTAGCAGTCTCCCCGGGGAGCTGTTTTTT.

The gene calls are TRBV20-1 and TRBJ2-7; the D gene is possibly TRBD2 (6 bases). V lost 5 bases, J lost 4 bases, and 6 bases lay in between. The CDR3 consists of 10 residues. CDR1 DFQATT and CDR2 SNEGSKA come from the germline V gene (reference sequence). As DNA, the CDR3 is TGCAGTGCTGGGGGGTACGAGCAGTACTTC. Its protein is CSAGGYEQYF.

This chain joins TRBV5-1 and TRBJ2-2, with 7 nucleotides matching TRBD1. This CDR3 is 15 amino acids long. V gave up 7 bases and J gave up 0 bases; unmatched junction bases: 6. Germline values: CDR1 SGHRS, CDR2 YFSETQ. The CDR3 sequence is CASRGQDTNTGELFF. The CDR3, as DNA: TGCGCCAGCCGAGGACAGGATACGAACACCGGGGAGCTGTTTTTT.

The chain combines TRBV11-2 with TRBJ2-1; TRBD1 might be the D (5 bases). The CDR3 sequence is 14 residues long. Trimming took off 3 bases at V and 6 bases at J, with 12 bases between the two ends. Germline lookup yields CDR1 SGHAT and CDR2 FQNNGV. For the CDR3, the DNA is TGTGCCAGCAGCTTTGATAGGGGTATCAATGAGCAGTTCTTC. This gives the protein CASSFDRGINEQFF.

The chain couples TRBV28 to TRBJ1-5; D not resolved. Trimming stripped 6 bases from V and 6 bases from J, with 12 bases between. This CDR3 has 13 residues. Per germline, CDR1 MDHEN and CDR2 SYDVKM. The CDR3 loop reads CASRLLLSQPQHF. The CDR3 nucleotides read TGTGCCAGCAGACTCCTATTATCTCAGCCCCAGCATTTT.

J is TRBJ2-1 and V is TRBV6-1; D might be TRBD2 (6 bases). V lost 1 base, J lost 2 bases, and 12 bases lay in between. The CDR3 runs 16 residues. CDR1 is MNHNS, CDR2 SASEGT, per germline. The CDR3 region is CASSEGLVGPYNEQFF. The CDR3 DNA follows: TGTGCCAGCAGTGAAGGACTAGTCGGCCCCTACAATGAGCAGTTCTTC.

V gene TRBV16 combines with J gene TRBJ2-7; D not resolved. Germline V lookup: CDR1 KGHSY, CDR2 FQNENV. The CDR3 is made up of 13 amino acids. Between the trimmed V and J ends, which lost 1 base and 5 bases, there was a span of 9 bases. CDR3 sequence: CASSQFDGNEQYF. The DNA for the CDR3 is TGTGCCAGCAGCCAATTCGATGGCAACGAGCAGTACTTC. Based on the CDR3 plus reference TRBV16 and TRBJ2-7, the full variable domain is GEEVAQTPKHLVRGEGQKAKLYCAPIKGHSYVFWYQQVLKNEFKFLISFQNENVFDETGMPKERFSAKCLPNSPCSLEIQATKLEDSAVYFCASSQFDGNEQYFGPGTRLTVT.

The rearrangement joins TRBV19 to TRBJ1-5; D gene uncertain. The germline CDR1 and CDR2 sequences are LNHDA and SQIVND (reference sequence). Between the trimmed V and J ends, which lost 5 bases and 11 bases, there was a span of 19 bases. The CDR3 sequence is 14 residues long. CDR3 DNA sequence: TGTGCCAGTAGTCCTACTCAGGCCTACAAGGCCCAGCATTTT. It translates to CASSPTQAYKAQHF.